The present entry profiles one T cell receptor (beta chain) with its context. Trimming at V came to 5 bases and at J to 8 bases, leaving 5 bases not matched to a gene. Germline-derived CDR1 and CDR2 are MNHEY and SVGAGI. The CDR3 is made up of 12 amino acids. The table came from immunoSEQ multiplex PCR; TCRdb's copy has only in-frame clones and leaves some out. Among 55,000 to 95,000 clones listed, just over 90% were seen once. The sample originates from a study of T cell changes during pregnancy in multiple sclerosis. This clonotype originated in a female donor in good health, enrolled as a control in a pregnancy study. Sequenced here: peripheral blood, sampled in the second trimester of pregnancy. J is TRBJ1-2 and V is TRBV6-5; 7 bases agree with TRBD1. CDR3 sequence: CASSADRVGYTF. The CDR3 nucleotides read TGTGCCAGCAGTGCCGACAGGGTAGGCTACACCTTC.